The subject of this entry is one T cell receptor beta chain. In the original analysis: Estimates of nucleated cell counts were drawn from the amplification of reference gene primers. Sequenced by immunoSEQ multiplex PCR; TCRdb stores in-frame clones only, minus some. V and J calls and clone size come straight from that table; D and trimming were deduced from the DNA. The sample yields fewer than 130,000 clones, almost 80% seen once. With V trimmed by 4 bases and J by 1 base, 2 bases remained unmatched. This CDR3 is 14 amino acids long. The germline V gene encodes CDR1 SGHNT and CDR2 YYREEE (reference sequence). The data derive from a study of blood T cell repertoires in COVID-19. As for the study in general: The United States, Italy and Spain supplied acute and convalescent COVID-19 samples. Nucleic acid was either cDNA or gDNA, and it came from T cells, B-cell-depleted T cells, or PBMCs.

The chain combines TRBV5-4 with TRBJ2-7; TRBD1 agrees at 10 bases. The sample comprised peripheral blood. This sequence was found in a woman over 75 with active or convalescent COVID-19. The CDR3 nucleotides read TGTGCCAGCAGCCCGGACAGGGGGTCCTACGAGCAGTACTTC. It specifies CASSPDRGSYEQYF.